The 23 T cell receptor beta chains presented below share a single source sample, sequenced in a study of T cell responses to AZD1222 COVID-19 vaccine. This table comes from immunoSEQ multiplex PCR, and its TCRdb copy is limited to in-frame clones, with some not included. The sample shows over 130,000 clones, about 90% of them seen only once. The specimen comprised peripheral blood, sampled 28 days after the second dose of the MenACWY control vaccine. Every receptor here comes from an adult who received the MenACWY meningococcal vaccine as a control.

CDR3 sequence: CASRAGDTQYF. CDR3 bases: TGTGCCAGTAGAGCAGGGGATACGCAGTATTTT. This chain links TRBV19 with TRBJ2-3; weak D call: TRBD1 (5 bases). CDR1 LNHDA and CDR2 SQIVND come from the germline V gene (reference sequence). The CDR3 has 11 amino acids. V was cut by 6 bases and J by 6 bases, with 7 bases left in between.

The genes are TRBV6-5 and TRBJ2-2; D gene ambiguous. Germline loops: CDR1 MNHEY, CDR2 SVGAGI. The CDR3 runs 14 residues. Trimming removed 6 bases from V and 0 bases from J, with 8 bases in between. In DNA, the CDR3 is TGTGCCAGCAGAGGGCAGGCGAACACCGGGGAGCTGTTTTTT. This sequence encodes CASRGQANTGELFF.

This sequence joins TRBV4-3 and TRBJ2-1; no definite D call. This CDR3 contains 13 residues. Trimming took off 3 bases at V and 7 bases at J, with 10 bases between the two ends. CDR1 is LGHNA, CDR2 YSLEER, per germline. CDR3 in amino acids: CASSQGGWNEQFF. DNA for the CDR3: TGCGCCAGCAGCCAGGGTGGATGGAATGAGCAGTTCTTC.

The gene calls are TRBV7-9 and TRBJ1-5, with D uncertain. V was cut by 1 base and J by 5 bases, with 12 bases left in between. The CDR3 has 15 amino acids. CDR1 SEHNR and CDR2 FQNEAQ come from the germline V gene (reference sequence). CDR3 nucleotides: TGTGCCAGCAGCTTAGGGACCGCTCTCGATCAGCCCCAGCATTTT. This encodes CASSLGTALDQPQHF.

The chain combines TRBV7-2 with TRBJ1-3; D is unclear. V lost 5 bases, J lost 0 bases, and 17 bases lay in between. This CDR3 is built from 17 residues. Germline values: CDR1 SGHTA, CDR2 FQGNSA. The CDR3 DNA reads TGTGCCAGCAGCCCTCCCGGGTATCGTAACTCTGGAAACACCATATATTTT. Translated, it gives CASSPPGYRNSGNTIYF.

This rearrangement joins TRBV5-1 to TRBJ1-2, with 10 bases aligning to TRBD1. Germline-derived CDR1 and CDR2 are SGHRS and YFSETQ. This CDR3 comprises 15 residues. V dropped 3 bases and J dropped 8; count of bases not matched to a gene: 10. As DNA, the CDR3 is TGCGCCAGCAGCTCCCCCGGGACAGGGGTAGGCGGCTACACCTTC. This encodes CASSSPGTGVGGYTF.

The CDR3 reads CASSQEGWGISTDTQYF. The CDR3 bases are TGTGCCAGCAGCCAAGAAGGGTGGGGGATTAGCACAGATACGCAGTATTTT. V usage is TRBV3-1 (or the pseudogene TRBV3-2) and J usage is TRBJ2-3; D may correspond to TRBD1 or TRBD2 (5 bases each). The germline V gene has CDR1 LGHDT and CDR2 YNNKEL (reference sequence). The V gene lost 0 bases and the J gene lost 0 bases, with 13 bases spanning the gap. This CDR3 spans 17 amino acids.

This chain connects TRBV11-2 to TRBJ2-7; 10 bases line up with TRBD1. The CDR3 sequence is 14 residues long. Looked up from germline, CDR1 is SGHAT and CDR2 is FQNNGV. The V segment lost 5 bases and the J segment 6 bases; nucleotides outside the gene matches: 7. This CDR3 is CASSPGQGRREQYF. The CDR3 nucleotides read TGTGCCAGCAGCCCGGGACAGGGGCGACGCGAGCAGTACTTC.

The genes are TRBV11-3 and TRBJ1-5; 8 nucleotides align to TRBD1. CDR3 length: 19 residues. V gave up 7 bases and J gave up 4 bases; unmatched junction bases: 21. Germline-derived CDR1 and CDR2 are SGHNT and YENEEA. The CDR3 reads CASTPPRDRGMLGNQPQHF. CDR3 sequence (DNA): TGTGCCAGCACCCCCCCCCGAGACAGGGGAATGTTAGGAAATCAGCCCCAGCATTTT.

V and J are TRBV7-9 and TRBJ2-3; D may be TRBD1 (5 bases). This CDR3 is 17 amino acids long. Germline CDR1 and CDR2: SEHNR and FQNEAQ (reference sequence). Trimming stripped 5 bases from V and 2 bases from J, with 20 bases between. CDR3 residues: CASSGRTPTGLTDTQYF. In nucleotides, the CDR3 is TGTGCCAGCAGCGGGCGGACACCCACTGGCCTCACAGATACGCAGTATTTT.

The gene calls are TRBV19 and TRBJ1-4; maybe TRBD1 (5 bases). CDR3 length equals 16 residues. Germline V gene data show CDR1 as LNHDA and CDR2 as SQIVND (reference sequence). V lost 2 bases, J lost 4 bases, and 14 bases lay in between. CDR3 sequence reads: CASSIRGDGGNEKLFF. In DNA form, the CDR3 reads TGTGCCAGTAGTATAAGGGGTGACGGTGGTAATGAAAAACTGTTTTTT. The full variable domain, with the rest looked up from reference TRBV19 and TRBJ1-4, is DGGITQSPKYLFRKEGQNVTLSCEQNLNHDAMYWYRQDPGQGLRLIYYSQIVNDFQKGDIAEGYSVSREKKESFPLTVTSAQKNPTAFYLCASSIRGDGGNEKLFFGSGTQLSVL.

The chain carries TRBV7-2 and TRBJ1-2; D is possibly TRBD1 (6 bases). CDR3 size: 15 residues. Per the germline V gene, CDR1 is SGHTA and CDR2 is FQGNSA. The V end lost 3 bases, the J end lost 5 bases, and 16 bases lay between the germline ends. The DNA for the CDR3 is TGTGCCAGCAGCTTTGGGACATCTCTCCTGTATGGCTACACCTTC. Amino acids: CASSFGTSLLYGYTF.

The rearrangement links TRBV3-1 (or the pseudogene TRBV3-2) to TRBJ2-7, with 12 bases fitting TRBD2. The CDR3 contains 15 residues. With V trimmed by 4 bases and J by 5 bases, 6 bases remained unmatched. Germline values: CDR1 LGHDT, CDR2 YNNKEL (reference sequence). DNA of the CDR3: TGTGCCAGCAGCCGGGTGACTAGCGGGAGTGACGAGCAGTACTTC. Translated, it gives CASSRVTSGSDEQYF.

The V gene is TRBV5-1, the J gene TRBJ2-1; tentatively, D is TRBD1 or TRBD2 (5 bases each). The CDR3 sequence is 15 residues long. Per germline, CDR1 SGHRS and CDR2 YFSETQ. Between the trimmed V and J ends, which lost 4 bases and 0 bases, there was a span of 11 bases. CDR3 sequence reads: CASSRGGTSYNEQFF. The CDR3 DNA reads as TGCGCCAGCAGCCGGGGCGGAACCTCCTACAATGAGCAGTTCTTC. The full variable domain, in which reference TRBV5-1 and TRBJ2-1 provide the parts outside the CDR3, is KAGVTQTPRYLIKTRGQQVTLSCSPISGHRSVSWYQQTPGQGLQFLFEYFSETQRNKGNFPGRFSGRQFSNSRSEMNVSTLELGDSALYLCASSRGGTSYNEQFFGPGTRLTVL.

The rearrangement joins TRBV4-1 to TRBJ2-5; 9 bases line up with TRBD2. This CDR3 region has 17 residues. Germline CDR1 is MGHRA and CDR2 is YSYEKL. Unmatched junction bases numbered 9, after V lost 0 bases and J lost 4 bases. The CDR3 sequence: CASSQESELAGSETQYF. The CDR3 DNA sequence: TGCGCCAGCAGCCAAGAGTCTGAGCTAGCGGGATCAGAGACCCAGTACTTC.

The CDR3 coding sequence is TGTGCCAGCTCTACTTTGGGAGGTGGCTACACCTTC. It codes for CASSTLGGGYTF. The V gene is TRBV28, the J gene TRBJ1-2, with D hard to call. Germline values: CDR1 MDHEN, CDR2 SYDVKM. CDR3 size: 12 residues. Trimming cost V 8 bases and J 7 bases, with 14 bases left between them.

The rearrangement joins TRBV27 to TRBJ1-6; D unclear. The V gene lost 1 base and the J gene lost 8 bases, with 6 bases spanning the gap. This CDR3 comprises 13 residues. Germline V gene lookup returns CDR1 MNHEY and CDR2 SMNVEV (reference sequence). CDR3 bases: TGTGCCAGCAGTTTATTAAACTATTCACCCCTCCACTTT. This codes for CASSLLNYSPLHF.

This chain uses TRBV28 with TRBJ2-7, with 9 nucleotides matching TRBD1. V lost 4 bases to trimming and J lost 4 bases; unmatched junction nucleotides: 5. CDR3 length: 14 residues. The germline CDR1 and CDR2 sequences are MDHEN and SYDVKM. CDR3 nucleotides: TGTGCCAGCAGTTCCCGGGACAGGGCTTACGAGCAGTACTTC. It yields the protein CASSSRDRAYEQYF.

V and J are TRBV10-3 and TRBJ1-5, with a tentative D call TRBD1 (6 bases). Germline V gene data show CDR1 as ENHRY and CDR2 as SYGVKD. Trimming removed 2 bases at V and 6 bases at J, with 14 bases between. This CDR3 has 15 residues. In DNA form, the CDR3 reads TGTGCCATCAGTGAGCTGGGGGCGAGCGGTCAGCCCCAGCATTTT. This encodes CAISELGASGQPQHF.

This chain links TRBV5-1 with TRBJ2-1; the match to TRBD2 covers 12 bases. The CDR3 spans 19 residues. Germline CDR1 and CDR2: SGHRS and YFSETQ. With V trimmed by 4 bases and J by 5 bases, 16 bases remained unmatched. The DNA for the CDR3 is TGCGCCAGCAGCCGACAGGGGGCTAGCGGGAGGGCCGGCGACAATGAGCAGTTCTTC. It translates to CASSRQGASGRAGDNEQFF.

The genes are TRBV7-2 and TRBJ1-2; D unresolved. The CDR3 spans 13 residues. Germline assignment: CDR1 SGHTA and CDR2 FQGNSA. The V gene lost 2 bases and the J gene lost 5 bases, with 9 bases spanning the gap. The CDR3 reads CASSLIDKYGYTF. CDR3 nucleotides: TGTGCCAGCAGCTTAATCGACAAATATGGCTACACCTTC.

This chain uses TRBV28 with TRBJ1-2, with TRBD1 identical over 10 bases. The CDR3 sequence is 14 residues long. CDR1 MDHEN and CDR2 SYDVKM come from the germline V gene. V trimming: 3 bases; J trimming: 5 bases; junction bases outside the gene matches: 3. For the CDR3, the DNA is TGTGCCAGCAGTTTGGGGGACAGGGGATATGGCTACACCTTC. Protein sequence: CASSLGDRGYGYTF.

This rearrangement joins TRBV11-2 to TRBJ2-5; unclear D gene. Trimming removed 4 bases from V and 5 bases from J, with 5 bases in between. CDR1 and CDR2 from the germline V gene are SGHAT and FQNNGV. The CDR3 has 11 residues. The CDR3 DNA reads TGTGCCAGCAGCTCTCGGGAGACCCAGTACTTC. Its protein is CASSSRETQYF.